The 10 T cell receptor beta chains given below trace back to one sample, sequenced in a study of T cells in localized non-small cell lung cancer. The method was immunoSEQ multiplex PCR; TCRdb's version includes in-frame clones alone and lacks a portion of them. The sample lists about 47,000 clones; 86% were seen once. The specimen comprised PBMCs, sampled before any cancer treatment. These receptors all stem from a man between 40 and 75 years old with stage II lung adenocarcinoma.

This rearrangement joins TRBV4-1 to TRBJ1-1, with 7 bases that match TRBD1. The CDR3 extends over 16 amino acids. Germline values: CDR1 MGHRA, CDR2 YSYEKL. Trimming took 4 bases from V and 3 from J; bases not matched to a gene: 11. CDR3 bases: TGCGCCAGCAGCCCGGTGGGGGACAGTGAGGACACTGAAGCTTTCTTT. Amino acids: CASSPVGDSEDTEAFF.

The chain uses TRBV10-2 and TRBJ2-1; D gene uncertain. Trimming took off 6 bases at V and 7 bases at J, with 13 bases between the two ends. There are 13 residues in the CDR3. Germline V gene lookup returns CDR1 WSHSY and CDR2 SAAADI. The chain's CDR3 is CASRSMVGNEQFF. For the CDR3, the DNA is TGCGCCAGCAGAAGTATGGTGGGGAATGAGCAGTTCTTC.

The chain combines TRBV29-1 with TRBJ2-1; maybe TRBD1 (7 bases). Trimming removed 6 bases from V and 8 bases from J, with 17 bases in between. In germline, CDR1 is SQVTM, CDR2 ANQGSEA. The CDR3 has 13 residues. DNA for the CDR3: TGCAGCGTAAGGGCAGGGGGGAACGATGAGCAGTTCTTC. Amino acid sequence: CSVRAGGNDEQFF.

The V call is TRBV6-1, the J call TRBJ2-7; 7 bases line up with TRBD1. Germline V CDR1 and CDR2: MNHNS, SASEGT. Trimming cost V 4 bases and J 7 bases; bases outside gene matches: 13. The CDR3 has 15 amino acids. The CDR3 bases are TGTGCCAGCAGTGCCCCGACAGGGACCCGGGGAGAGCAGTACTTC. This sequence encodes CASSAPTGTRGEQYF.

This chain connects TRBV11-2 to TRBJ1-2; TRBD1 matches 10 bases. Germline CDR1 is SGHAT and CDR2 is FQNNGV. The J segment lost 3 bases and the V segment lost 5 bases, leaving 6 bases of the junction unmatched. The CDR3 has 15 residues. This CDR3 is CASSLPGQGYYGYTF. The CDR3 coding sequence is TGTGCCAGCAGCCTTCCGGGACAGGGGTACTATGGCTACACCTTC.

CDR3 in amino acids: CASSLDPSGELFF. As DNA, the CDR3 is TGCGCCAGCAGCTTGGATCCTTCCGGGGAGCTGTTTTTT. The chain joins TRBV5-1 to TRBJ2-2; D is uncertain. Germline V lookup: CDR1 SGHRS, CDR2 YFSETQ. The CDR3 has 13 amino acids. V shed 0 bases and J shed 6 bases, with 6 bases lying between them.

The chain recombines TRBV6-4 with TRBJ1-2, with D hard to call. CDR1 and CDR2 from the germline V gene are MRHNA and SNTAGT. The V end lost 2 bases, the J end lost 5 bases, and 9 bases lay between the germline ends. The CDR3 loop spans 13 amino acids. The DNA of the CDR3 is TGTGCCAGCAGTGACAGGGTAGAATATGGCTACACCTTC. Amino acid sequence: CASSDRVEYGYTF.

The chain joins TRBV4-1 to TRBJ1-3; D not certain. V was clipped by 0 bases and J by 4 bases, with 4 bases between them. Germline V gene lookup returns CDR1 MGHRA and CDR2 YSYEKL. The CDR3 length is 13 residues. The CDR3 protein is CASSQDRGNTIYF. The CDR3 DNA follows: TGCGCCAGCAGCCAAGATCGAGGAAACACCATATATTTT.

V and J are TRBV9 and TRBJ2-2, with D possibly called TRBD1 or TRBD2 (6 bases each). This CDR3 has 15 amino acids. V gave up 4 bases and J gave up 6 bases, with 16 bases separating them. The germline gives CDR1 SGDLS, CDR2 YYNGEE. CDR3 residues: CASSPPTGAAGELFF. CDR3 DNA: TGTGCCAGCAGCCCCCCGACGGGGGCTGCCGGGGAGCTGTTTTTT.

The gene calls are TRBV27 and TRBJ1-1; TRBD1 might be the D (6 bases). The CDR3 is 15 residues long. Germline V gene lookup returns CDR1 MNHEY and CDR2 SMNVEV (reference sequence). The V gene lost 5 bases and the J gene lost 1 base, with 14 bases spanning the gap. The CDR3 nucleotides read TGTGCCAGCAGTCTCGACAGGTTTGGGAACACTGAAGCTTTCTTT. Translated, it gives CASSLDRFGNTEAFF.